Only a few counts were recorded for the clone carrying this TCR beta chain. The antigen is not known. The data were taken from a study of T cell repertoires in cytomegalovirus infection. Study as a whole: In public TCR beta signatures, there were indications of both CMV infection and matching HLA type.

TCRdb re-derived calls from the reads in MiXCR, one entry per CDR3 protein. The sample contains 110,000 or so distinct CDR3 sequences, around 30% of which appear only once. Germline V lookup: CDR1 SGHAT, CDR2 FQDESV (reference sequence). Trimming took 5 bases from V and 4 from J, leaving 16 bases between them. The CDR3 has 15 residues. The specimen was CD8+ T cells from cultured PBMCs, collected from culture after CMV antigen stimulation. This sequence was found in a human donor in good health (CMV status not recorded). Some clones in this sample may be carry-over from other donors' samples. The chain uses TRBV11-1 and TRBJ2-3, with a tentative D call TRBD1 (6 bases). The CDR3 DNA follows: TGTGCCAGCAGCCAACCACAGGGAGTAGCAGATACGCAGTATTTT. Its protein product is CASSQPQGVADTQYF.